These T cell receptor beta chains were read from a single sample in a study of blood T cells in healthy people across ages. TCRdb redid the calling of the 5' RACE reads with MiXCR, one entry per CDR3 protein. The top ten clones hold about 20% of a sample with some 1 million distinct CDR3 sequences, 35% to 55% of them seen once. Sample: blood. The receptors here all came from a woman aged 60-70 years in good health. Each CDR3 is given with its conserved first and last residue. D genes are given only for firm matches. Some rows have no size entry. The others give once, few or many, or a class for an expanded clone.

j_call v_call d_call clone_size cdr3_aa cdr3_nt
TRBJ2-4 TRBV3-1 - - CASSQGGDIQYF TGTGCCAGCAGCCAGGGTGGAGACATTCAGTACTTC
TRBJ2-5 TRBV25-1 - few CASTLSGETQYF TGTGCCAGCACCCTCTCAGGGGAGACCCAGTACTTC
TRBJ1-5 TRBV20-1 - few CSARGGRGENQPQHF TGCAGTGCTAGAGGGGGCCGGGGGGAAAATCAGCCCCAGCATTTT
TRBJ2-7 TRBV12-3/TRBV12-4 TRBD2 - CASSLALRGLAGSSYEQYF TGTGCCAGCAGTTTAGCGCTAAGGGGACTAGCGGGTTCCTCCTACGAGCAGTACTTC
TRBJ2-5 TRBV7-8 - - CAGSIEETQYF TGTGCCGGCAGCATTGAGGAGACCCAGTACTTC
TRBJ2-5 TRBV12-3/TRBV12-4 - - CASSPAGEGETQYF TGTGCCAGCAGTCCTGCCGGGGAAGGGGAGACCCAGTACTTC
TRBJ2-3 TRBV27 TRBD2 few CASSLSPPTSGFTDTQYF TGTGCCAGCAGTTTATCCCCTCCGACTAGCGGGTTCACAGATACGCAGTATTTT
TRBJ1-4 TRBV7-3 TRBD1 - CASSPTGSRGEKLFF TGTGCCAGCAGCCCGACAGGGAGTCGGGGTGAAAAACTGTTTTTT
TRBJ1-1 TRBV27 - - CASSFSYNTEAFF TGTGCCAGCAGTTTCAGCTATAACACTGAAGCTTTCTTT
TRBJ2-3 TRBV25-1 - - CASSGQSGTQYF TGTGCCAGCAGTGGGCAGTCTGGTACGCAGTATTTT